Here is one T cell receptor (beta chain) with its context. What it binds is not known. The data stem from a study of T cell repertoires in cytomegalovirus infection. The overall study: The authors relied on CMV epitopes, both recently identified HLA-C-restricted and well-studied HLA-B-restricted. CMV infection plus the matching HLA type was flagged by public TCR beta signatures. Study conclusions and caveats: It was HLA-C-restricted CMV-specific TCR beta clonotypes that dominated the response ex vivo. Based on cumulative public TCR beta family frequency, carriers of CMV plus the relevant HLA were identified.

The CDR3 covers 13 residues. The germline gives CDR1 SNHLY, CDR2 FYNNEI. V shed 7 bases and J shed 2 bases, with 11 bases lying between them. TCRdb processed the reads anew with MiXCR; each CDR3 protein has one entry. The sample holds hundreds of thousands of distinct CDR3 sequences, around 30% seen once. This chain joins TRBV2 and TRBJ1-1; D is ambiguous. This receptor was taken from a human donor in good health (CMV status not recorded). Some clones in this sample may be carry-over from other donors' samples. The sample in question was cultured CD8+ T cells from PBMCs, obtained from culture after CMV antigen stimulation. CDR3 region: CASKRGDNTEAFF. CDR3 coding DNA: TGTGCCAGCAAACGTGGGGATAACACTGAAGCTTTCTTT.